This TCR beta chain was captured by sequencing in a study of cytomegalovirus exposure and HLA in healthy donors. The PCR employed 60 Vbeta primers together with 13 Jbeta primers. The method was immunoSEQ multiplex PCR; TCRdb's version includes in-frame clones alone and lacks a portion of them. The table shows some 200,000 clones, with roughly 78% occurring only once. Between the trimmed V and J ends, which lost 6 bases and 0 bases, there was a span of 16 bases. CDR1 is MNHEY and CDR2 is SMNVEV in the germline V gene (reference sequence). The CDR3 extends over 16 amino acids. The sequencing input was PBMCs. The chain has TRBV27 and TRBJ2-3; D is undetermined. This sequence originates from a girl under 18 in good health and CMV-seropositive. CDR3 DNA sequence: TGTGCCAGCAGCTCTCGCCGGGTGCCTAGCACAGATACGCAGTATTTT. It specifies CASSSRRVPSTDTQYF.